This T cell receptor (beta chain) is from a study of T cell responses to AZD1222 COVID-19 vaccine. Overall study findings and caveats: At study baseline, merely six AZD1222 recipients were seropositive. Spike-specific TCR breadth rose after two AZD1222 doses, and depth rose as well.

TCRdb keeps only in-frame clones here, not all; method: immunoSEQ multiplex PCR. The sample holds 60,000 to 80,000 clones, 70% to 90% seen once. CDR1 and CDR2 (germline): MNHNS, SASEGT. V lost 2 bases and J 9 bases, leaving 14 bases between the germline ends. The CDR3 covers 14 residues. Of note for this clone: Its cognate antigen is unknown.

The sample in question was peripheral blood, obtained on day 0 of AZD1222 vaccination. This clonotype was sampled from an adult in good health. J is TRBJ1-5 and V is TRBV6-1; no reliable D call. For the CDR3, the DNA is TGTGCCAGCAGTGAACCTCTCACACGGGCGCCCCAGCATTTT. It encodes CASSEPLTRAPQHF.